Listed below are T cell receptor beta chains from one sample, sequenced in a study of T cell responses to AZD1222 COVID-19 vaccine. Sequenced by immunoSEQ multiplex PCR; TCRdb stores in-frame clones only, minus some. The sample comprises about 150,000 clones, 80% to 90% of which are singletons, and over 6% rests with the top ten. The sequenced sample was peripheral blood, obtained after recovery from COVID-19. All receptors come from an adult who had recovered from COVID-19. Each CDR3 is given with its conserved first and last residue. A D gene is named only where the DNA matches it firmly. Where a row states a size, it is once, few, many or the class of an expanded clone; other rows omit it.

CDR3aa: CATLDRITDTQYF; CDR3nt: TGTGCCACCCTCGACAGGATCACAGATACGCAGTATTTT; d_gene: NA; v_gene: TRBV7-2; j_gene: TRBJ2-3; abundance: NA
CDR3aa: CASSSFGTGRRYEQYF; CDR3nt: TGTGCCAGCAGCTCCTTCGGGACCGGACGGAGGTACGAGCAGTACTTC; d_gene: NA; v_gene: TRBV27; j_gene: TRBJ2-7; abundance: once
CDR3aa: CASSSRTGEDF; CDR3nt: TGTGCCAGCAGTTCGCGGACAGGGGAGGACTTC; d_gene: TRBD1; v_gene: TRBV28; j_gene: TRBJ2-7; abundance: NA
CDR3aa: CASSVGTASSYEQYF; CDR3nt: TGTGCCAGCAGCGTCGGGACAGCGAGCTCCTACGAGCAGTACTTC; d_gene: TRBD1; v_gene: TRBV5-4; j_gene: TRBJ2-7; abundance: NA
CDR3aa: CASTLDPDRLPYEQYF; CDR3nt: TGCGCCAGCACCCTCGATCCGGACCGCCTTCCCTACGAGCAGTACTTC; d_gene: NA; v_gene: TRBV5-1; j_gene: TRBJ2-7; abundance: NA
CDR3aa: CASSSGVTLHF; CDR3nt: TGTGCCAGCAGTTCAGGTGTCACCCTCCACTTT; d_gene: NA; v_gene: TRBV7-9; j_gene: TRBJ1-6; abundance: NA
CDR3aa: CASCLPGNTIYF; CDR3nt: TGTGCCAGTTGCCTCCCTGGAAACACCATATATTTT; d_gene: NA; v_gene: TRBV28; j_gene: TRBJ1-3; abundance: NA
CDR3aa: CASSSRGQETQYF; CDR3nt: TGTGCCAGTAGCTCCAGGGGGCAAGAGACCCAGTACTTC; d_gene: TRBD1; v_gene: TRBV19; j_gene: TRBJ2-5; abundance: NA
CDR3aa: CSASPGPGSEKLFF; CDR3nt: TGCAGTGCTAGTCCCGGGCCCGGGAGTGAAAAACTGTTTTTT; d_gene: NA; v_gene: TRBV20-1; j_gene: TRBJ1-4; abundance: NA
CDR3aa: CASSQGGTPTNTEAFF; CDR3nt: TGCGCCAGCAGCCAAGGGGGGACACCGACGAACACTGAAGCTTTCTTT; d_gene: NA; v_gene: TRBV4-3; j_gene: TRBJ1-1; abundance: few
CDR3aa: CASSAPGTGKVYNEQFF; CDR3nt: TGTGCCAGCAGTGCACCTGGGACAGGGAAGGTCTACAATGAGCAGTTCTTC; d_gene: TRBD1; v_gene: TRBV25-1; j_gene: TRBJ2-1; abundance: NA
CDR3aa: CASSSTRTGPGYEQYF; CDR3nt: TGTGCCAGCAGTTCCACCCGGACAGGGCCTGGCTACGAGCAGTACTTC; d_gene: TRBD1; v_gene: TRBV28; j_gene: TRBJ2-7; abundance: few
CDR3aa: CASSPASGGMGDTQYF; CDR3nt: TGTGCCAGCAGCCCGGCTAGCGGGGGGATGGGAGATACGCAGTATTTT; d_gene: TRBD2; v_gene: TRBV9; j_gene: TRBJ2-3; abundance: NA
CDR3aa: CASSLRTQAYEQYF; CDR3nt: TGCGCCAGCAGCTTGAGGACCCAGGCCTACGAGCAGTACTTC; d_gene: NA; v_gene: TRBV5-1; j_gene: TRBJ2-7; abundance: NA
CDR3aa: CASGGEMNTEAFF; CDR3nt: TGTGCCAGCGGAGGCGAGATGAACACTGAAGCTTTCTTT; d_gene: NA; v_gene: TRBV6-5; j_gene: TRBJ1-1; abundance: NA
CDR3aa: CASSHRHAGSYGYTF; CDR3nt: TGCGCCAGCAGCCACAGACATGCCGGATCCTATGGCTACACCTTC; d_gene: NA; v_gene: TRBV4-1; j_gene: TRBJ1-2; abundance: NA
CDR3aa: CATSRGDREQETQYF; CDR3nt: TGTGCCACCAGCAGAGGGGACAGGGAGCAAGAGACCCAGTACTTC; d_gene: TRBD1; v_gene: TRBV15; j_gene: TRBJ2-5; abundance: NA
CDR3aa: CATSDLRRNRGWNEKLFF; CDR3nt: TGTGCCACCAGTGATTTGCGAAGGAACAGGGGATGGAATGAAAAACTGTTTTTT; d_gene: TRBD1; v_gene: TRBV24-1; j_gene: TRBJ1-4; abundance: NA
CDR3aa: CASSADPYEQYF; CDR3nt: TGCGCCAGCAGCGCCGACCCCTACGAGCAGTACTTC; d_gene: NA; v_gene: TRBV5-1; j_gene: TRBJ2-7; abundance: once
CDR3aa: CASSSMGLGEQYF; CDR3nt: TGTGCCAGCAGCTCTATGGGGTTGGGGGAGCAGTACTTC; d_gene: NA; v_gene: TRBV7-2; j_gene: TRBJ2-7; abundance: once
CDR3aa: CASSLASYNEQFF; CDR3nt: TGTGCCAGCAGCTTAGCCAGCTACAATGAGCAGTTCTTC; d_gene: NA; v_gene: TRBV7-9; j_gene: TRBJ2-1; abundance: NA
CDR3aa: CASSLKDRAYEQYF; CDR3nt: TGCGCCAGCAGCTTGAAGGACAGGGCCTACGAGCAGTACTTC; d_gene: TRBD1; v_gene: TRBV5-1; j_gene: TRBJ2-7; abundance: once
CDR3aa: CASIQMAGSTEAFF; CDR3nt: TGTGCCAGCATCCAAATGGCAGGGAGCACTGAAGCTTTCTTT; d_gene: NA; v_gene: TRBV6-6; j_gene: TRBJ1-1; abundance: NA
CDR3aa: CASSPGQENEAFF; CDR3nt: TGTGCCAGCAGTCCTGGACAGGAGAATGAAGCTTTCTTT; d_gene: TRBD1; v_gene: TRBV12-3/TRBV12-4; j_gene: TRBJ1-1; abundance: NA
CDR3aa: CASSPRTGGLTGELFF; CDR3nt: TGTGCCAGCAGCCCGAGGACAGGGGGACTGACCGGGGAGCTGTTTTTT; d_gene: TRBD1; v_gene: TRBV7-9; j_gene: TRBJ2-2; abundance: NA
CDR3aa: CASSYGTGMFYEQYF; CDR3nt: TGTGCCAGCAGTTACGGGACAGGGATGTTCTACGAGCAGTACTTC; d_gene: TRBD1; v_gene: TRBV6-5; j_gene: TRBJ2-7; abundance: NA
CDR3aa: CASTTRGGLYGYTF; CDR3nt: TGTGCCAGCACTACCAGGGGGGGCCTCTATGGCTACACCTTC; d_gene: TRBD1; v_gene: TRBV28; j_gene: TRBJ1-2; abundance: NA
CDR3aa: CASSLPGYGYTF; CDR3nt: TGTGCCAGCAGTTTACCGGGGTATGGCTACACCTTC; d_gene: NA; v_gene: TRBV12-3/TRBV12-4; j_gene: TRBJ1-2; abundance: NA